This T cell receptor (beta chain) was identified during a study of T cells in Graves' hyperthyroidism and ophthalmopathy. This clonotype was found a few times. Per germline, CDR1 LNHDA and CDR2 SQIVND (reference sequence). This CDR3 region has 12 residues. V shed 5 bases and J shed 7 bases, with 8 bases lying between them. RNA transcripts served as the template for amplifying TCR beta CDR3 regions. HTBI primers were used for first-round RT-PCR of the TCR CDR3. TCRdb reprocessed the multiplex PCR reads with MiXCR, giving one entry per CDR3 protein. The sample has around 350,000 distinct CDR3 sequences, 13% to 15% seen once; the top ten hold about 21%.

The genes are TRBV19 and TRBJ2-2; D might be TRBD1 (5 bases). This sequence was found in a woman aged 60-75 years with Graves' ophthalmopathy. The source material was blood. CDR3 nucleotide sequence: TGTGCCAGTAGTTCTCAGGGCGGGGAGCTGTTTTTT. Translation gives CASSSQGGELFF.